What follows is one T cell receptor (beta chain) and its context. The antigen is unknown. This record belongs to a study of T cell responses to AZD1222 COVID-19 vaccine. Findings of the study overall: Clonal diversity may have been underestimated in mostly white British donors.

The assay was immunoSEQ multiplex PCR, and TCRdb's table has in-frame clones only and misses some. The data hold 150,000 to 190,000 clones, with over 90% observed a single time. The CDR3 loop spans 17 amino acids. V lost 3 bases, J lost 6 bases, and 18 bases lay in between. Germline CDR1 KGHSH, CDR2 LQKENI. The source material was peripheral blood, sampled 28 days after the second AZD1222 dose. The J gene is TRBJ1-6, the V gene TRBV18; no clear D. This TCR was sampled from an adult who received the AZD1222 COVID-19 vaccine. The CDR3 DNA sequence: TGTGCCAGCTCACCCCTTGGGATTGACCCGGCTAATTCACCCCTCCACTTT. This sequence encodes CASSPLGIDPANSPLHF.